This T cell receptor (beta chain) was identified during a study of blood T cells in healthy people across ages (dated by TCRdb to between 2014 and 2017). The study in broad terms: In model experiments, roughly one uniquely barcoded TCR beta cDNA molecule per two T cells was captured by template switching. For two donors (one aged 18 to 29 and one aged 80 or older), the study analyzed two additional independent replicas of 1 million unique cDNA reads from the same blood draw. To avoid experimental bias, donors of different ages were randomly spread across the sequencing lanes. Four age groups were formed from the donors: young (average 16 years), middle-aged (less than 40), aged (under 70) and long-lived (roughly 81). To track age-related changes in TCR beta repertoire diversity, the study relied on deep sequencing normalized with unique cDNA molecular identifiers. The paper's findings and limits, for the study overall: As age increased, observed TCR beta diversity per million T cells dropped in a roughly linear way, and a significant reduction was already evident by age about 36. Because profiling used bulk unsorted PBMCs, naive and antigen-experienced compartments could not be compared conclusively. Estimates of total diversity based on one million sequenced T cells were considered lower bounds and underestimates. The percentage of naive T cells measured by flow cytometry correlated strongly with observed TCR beta diversity. Compared with the aged group, more naive CD4+ T cells, fewer expanded clones and increased TCR diversity were shown by the long-lived group, suggesting age selection. Donor CMV infection status was unknown, potentially confounding age-related changes in expanded clonotypes.

The library was made by 5' RACE. A second PCR of about 6 to 11 cycles was run with a J-beta primer mix and a sample-barcoded 5' primer. Each TCR beta cDNA molecule received a unique molecular identifier from a template-switch 5' adaptor carrying 12 random nucleotides. At least 3 million CDR3-containing paired-end reads were obtained from each sample. First-strand cDNA was synthesized from all RNA with the Mint cDNA synthesis kit, primed by a TRBC-specific oligonucleotide. Following uracil-DNA glycosylase treatment, all cDNA underwent a first 18-cycle PCR with the universal primers M1SS and BC2_uni_R. In the source study's methods: For normalization, 1 million high-quality reads, each with a distinct molecular identifier, were randomly selected from each sample. Instead of being binned into consensus sequences, reads with shared molecular identifiers were discarded. MiTCR, with a Q25 quality threshold and the strictest error-elimination algorithm, was used for CDR3 identification, clonotype clustering and error correction. Lower-bound total TCR beta diversity was estimated with a nonparametric unseen species model using Euler transformation. TCRdb itself trimmed the public reads at Q25 with fastp, ran MiXCR and retained productive beta chains. Rows with one shared CDR3 protein collapse into an entry with the most common genes and DNA. TCRdb's processing, not the study's, gives the V and J calls here. In all, the sample holds roughly 1.9 million distinct CDR3 sequences, and 39% of those were seen once. The top ten clonotypes cover under 30% of the sample.

Notes on this clonotype: Its antigen is currently not known. No clone much larger than this one lies a single base away; base qualities are absent.

The CDR3 sequence holds 15 residues, the cysteine and phenylalanine included. The entry retains the CDR3 DNA only, 45 bases that are in frame from base 1. V and J are trimmed by 5 bases and 4 bases, and the gene matches miss 9 bases of the junction. Based on the germline V gene (reference sequence), the CDR1 and CDR2 sequences are MNHEY and SMNVEV. The donors were some 36 Caucasian individuals from Russia, aged roughly 6 to 100 years, who were systemically healthy. Each donor gave ten milliliters of peripheral blood, collected into EDTA-treated Vacutainer tubes. PBMCs were isolated by Ficoll-Paque density-gradient centrifugation, with at least 6.5 million obtained per sample. Trizol reagent was used to extract total RNA from PBMCs, with at least 5.5 micrograms per sample. Naive CD45RAhigh/CD27high T cell percentages were measured by flow cytometry on a PBMC aliquot from every donor.

Input material: blood. Recombination joined TRBV27 with TRBJ2-3, with 7 bases matching TRBD1. The TCR sequence derives from a human donor in good health. The CDR3 is CASSTTGVAADTQYF. The base sequence is TGTGCCAGCAGTACTACAGGGGTAGCAGCAGATACGCAGTATTTT.